The sequence of this TCR beta chain was determined in a study of blood T cell repertoires in COVID-19. Study information: From the United States, Italy and Spain came samples of acute and convalescent COVID-19. Sample material is recorded as cDNA or gDNA derived from T cells, B-cell-depleted T cells, or PBMCs.

This clone was counted only a few times. Source study methods: Amplification of reference gene primers provided the estimated nucleated cell counts. Here immunoSEQ multiplex PCR was the method, and the copy in TCRdb shows in-frame clones only, minus some. The DNA gave D and trimming, while V, J and clone size come from that table. This sample has around 110,000 clones, with roughly 77% found just once. CDR1 and CDR2 from the germline V gene are LNHDA and SQIVND (reference sequence). Trimming cost V 4 bases and J 5 bases; bases outside gene matches: 16. The CDR3 is 17 residues long. Input material: peripheral blood. The chain joins TRBV19 to TRBJ2-7, with TRBD1 matching 8 bases. This sequence originates from a man between 60 and 75 years old with active or convalescent COVID-19. The DNA for the CDR3 is TGTGCCAGTAGTAAGAGACCGGGGCAGGGGGCGATTCACGAGCAGTACTTC. Its translation: CASSKRPGQGAIHEQYF.